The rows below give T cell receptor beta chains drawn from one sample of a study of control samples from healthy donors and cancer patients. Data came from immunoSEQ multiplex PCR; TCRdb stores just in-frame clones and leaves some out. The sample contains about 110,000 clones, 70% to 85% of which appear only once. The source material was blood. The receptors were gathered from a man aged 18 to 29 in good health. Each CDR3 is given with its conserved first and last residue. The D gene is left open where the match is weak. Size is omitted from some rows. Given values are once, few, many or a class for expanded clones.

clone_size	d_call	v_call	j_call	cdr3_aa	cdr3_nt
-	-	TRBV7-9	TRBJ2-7	CASSLGRDEQYF	TGTGCCAGCAGCCTCGGGCGGGACGAGCAGTACTTC
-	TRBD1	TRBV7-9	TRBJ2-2	CASSPLGTGSSGGELFF	TGTGCCAGCAGCCCCTTAGGGACAGGGTCGTCGGGAGGGGAGCTGTTTTTT
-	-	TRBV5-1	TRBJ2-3	CASSSPGPPIDTQYF	TGCGCCAGCAGCTCCCCGGGACCTCCCATAGATACGCAGTATTTT
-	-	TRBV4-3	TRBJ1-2	CASSQDWVGYGYTF	TGCGCCAGCAGCCAAGATTGGGTAGGCTATGGCTACACCTTC
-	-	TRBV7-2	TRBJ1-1	CASSSQGRTEAFF	TGTGCCAGCAGCTCGCAGGGGAGGACTGAAGCTTTCTTT
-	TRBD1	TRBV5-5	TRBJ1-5	CASSLAGGQVRGQPQHF	TGTGCCAGCAGCTTGGCCGGGGGACAGGTCAGGGGACAGCCCCAGCATTTT
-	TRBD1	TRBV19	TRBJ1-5	CASSQGVGSNQPQHF	TGTGCCAGTAGTCAGGGGGTCGGGAGCAATCAGCCCCAGCATTTT
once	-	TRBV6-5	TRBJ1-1	CASSPQGREAFF	TGTGCCAGCAGTCCACAGGGTAGGGAAGCTTTCTTT
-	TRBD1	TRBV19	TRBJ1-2	CASSTGTGRGFIGGYTF	TGTGCCAGTAGTACTGGGACAGGGCGCGGCTTTATAGGGGGCTACACCTTC
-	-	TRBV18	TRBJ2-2	CASSLPGHNTGELFF	TGTGCCAGCTCATTACCGGGACACAACACCGGGGAGCTGTTTTTT
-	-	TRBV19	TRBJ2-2	CASCQAPNTGELFF	TGTGCCAGTTGCCAGGCTCCGAACACCGGGGAGCTGTTTTTT
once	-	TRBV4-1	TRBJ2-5	CASSHTRISETQYF	TGCGCCAGCAGCCACACTCGGATTTCGGAGACCCAGTACTTC
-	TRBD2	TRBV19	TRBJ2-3	CASSMYGDGGAGDTQYF	TGTGCCAGTAGTATGTACGGCGACGGGGGGGCGGGAGATACGCAGTATTTT
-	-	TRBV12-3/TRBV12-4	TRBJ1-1	CASRVGAEAFF	TGTGCCAGCAGAGTGGGCGCTGAAGCTTTCTTT
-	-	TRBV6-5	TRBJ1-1	CASRVPGENTEAFF	TGTGCCAGCAGGGTCCCCGGGGAGAACACTGAAGCTTTCTTT
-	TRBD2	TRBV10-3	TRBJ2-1	CAIGLLADYNEQFF	TGTGCCATCGGGTTACTAGCGGACTACAATGAGCAGTTCTTC
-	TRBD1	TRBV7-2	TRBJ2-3	CASSLVQGATDTQYF	TGTGCCAGCAGCTTAGTACAGGGGGCCACAGATACGCAGTATTTT
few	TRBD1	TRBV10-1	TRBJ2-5	CASSPPPGQGIISYQETQYF	TGCGCCAGCAGTCCCCCCCCGGGACAGGGTATAATCTCGTACCAAGAGACCCAGTACTTC
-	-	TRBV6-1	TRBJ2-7	CASSDWEQYF	TGTGCCAGCAGTGATTGGGAGCAGTACTTC
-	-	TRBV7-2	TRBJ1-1	CASFQQGLTTEAFF	TGTGCCAGCTTTCAACAGGGTCTTACTACTGAAGCTTTCTTT
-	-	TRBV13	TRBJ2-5	CASSLNEIEETQYF	TGTGCCAGCAGCTTAAACGAGATTGAAGAGACCCAGTACTTC
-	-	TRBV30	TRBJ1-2	CAWSVSPTKNGYTF	TGTGCCTGGAGTGTCTCACCCACAAAGAATGGCTACACCTTC
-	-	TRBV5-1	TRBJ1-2	CASSLTRQDYGYTF	TGCGCCAGCAGCTTGACGCGGCAGGACTATGGCTACACCTTC
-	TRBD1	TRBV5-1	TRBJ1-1	CASSLGQGADEAFF	TGCGCCAGCAGCTTGGGACAGGGGGCAGATGAAGCTTTCTTT
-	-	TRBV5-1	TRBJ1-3	CASSHQGQEVSGNTIYF	TGCGCCAGCAGCCATCAGGGGCAGGAGGTTTCTGGAAACACCATATATTTT
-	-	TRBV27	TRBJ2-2	CASSPRRLVIETGELFF	TGTGCCAGCAGCCCTAGGAGACTAGTAATAGAAACCGGGGAGCTGTTTTTT
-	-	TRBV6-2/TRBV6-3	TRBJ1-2	CASSYSGSRIYGYTF	TGTGCCAGCAGTTACTCCGGCTCACGAATCTATGGCTACACCTTC
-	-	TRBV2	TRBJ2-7	CASSEWSGGPYEQYF	TGTGCCAGCAGTGAATGGTCGGGGGGCCCCTACGAGCAGTACTTC
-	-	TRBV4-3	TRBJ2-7	CASSSHRYYEQYF	TGCGCCAGCAGCTCTCACAGGTACTACGAGCAGTACTTC
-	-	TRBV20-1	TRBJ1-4	CSASHATNEKLFF	TGCAGTGCTAGTCATGCAACTAATGAAAAACTGTTTTTT
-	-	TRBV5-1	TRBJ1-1	CASSLAGTRGAFF	TGCGCCAGCAGCCTGGCAGGGACCCGTGGGGCTTTCTTT
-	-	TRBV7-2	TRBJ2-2	CASSLGGTVNTGELFF	TGTGCCAGCAGCTTAGGAGGGACCGTCAACACCGGGGAGCTGTTTTTT
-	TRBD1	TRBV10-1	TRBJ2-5	CASSEGAGGRETQYF	TGCGCCAGCAGTGAGGGGGCAGGGGGCCGAGAGACCCAGTACTTC
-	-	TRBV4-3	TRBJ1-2	CASSQERSGRYYGYTF	TGCGCCAGCAGCCAAGAAAGGTCCGGCAGATACTATGGCTACACCTTC
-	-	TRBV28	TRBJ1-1	CASRPPQPVEAFF	TGTGCCAGCAGACCTCCCCAGCCCGTTGAAGCTTTCTTT
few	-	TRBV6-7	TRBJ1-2	CASRTDGYTF	TGTGCCAGCAGGACAGATGGCTACACCTTC
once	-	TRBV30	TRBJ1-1	CAWEYQLNTEAFF	TGTGCCTGGGAATACCAACTGAACACTGAAGCTTTCTTT
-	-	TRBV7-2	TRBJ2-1	CASSPDPGGFEQFF	TGTGCCAGCAGCCCCGACCCCGGGGGTTTTGAGCAGTTCTTC
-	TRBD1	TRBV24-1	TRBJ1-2	CATRGTEPGYTF	TGTGCCACCAGGGGGACAGAACCCGGCTACACCTTC
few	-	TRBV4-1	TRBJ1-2	CASSLGHGLPGGYTF	TGCGCCAGCAGCCTGGGACACGGACTACCAGGGGGCTACACCTTC
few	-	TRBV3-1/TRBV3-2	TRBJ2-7	CASSPRVTPHLVEQYF	TGTGCCAGCAGCCCCCGGGTTACCCCCCATTTGGTCGAGCAGTACTTC
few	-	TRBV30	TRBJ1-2	CAWRPSGVGYTF	TGTGCCTGGAGGCCATCAGGGGTCGGCTACACCTTC
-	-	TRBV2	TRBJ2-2	CASSETGELFF	TGTGCCAGCAGTGAAACCGGGGAGCTGTTTTTT
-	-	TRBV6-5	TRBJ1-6	CASSRDPGSPLHF	TGTGCCAGCAGCCGGGACCCAGGGTCCCCCCTCCACTTT
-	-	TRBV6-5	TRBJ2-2	CASSFDSHGTGELFF	TGTGCCAGCAGTTTCGACAGCCACGGCACCGGGGAGCTGTTTTTT
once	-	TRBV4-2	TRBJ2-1	CASSQVNEQFF	TGTGCCAGCAGCCAAGTGAATGAGCAGTTCTTC